The clone carrying this T cell receptor beta chain was seen ten or more times. What it recognizes is unknown. This entry comes from a study of regulatory T cells in long-lasting Graves disease. General study points: New patients shared some 980 public clonotypes, and persistent patients shared more, with about 2,700. TCR diversity was lower in persistent Graves' patients than in newly diagnosed ones. Few sampled subjects may have lowered accuracy.

Regarding time point: newly diagnosed GD, antithyroid drugs for less than 3 months. The TCR library used RNA extracted from PBMCs. The authors built TCR beta libraries using iRepertoire HTBI primers and Arm-PCR of CDR3 regions. TCRdb called the multiplex PCR reads again in MiXCR, with one record for every CDR3 protein. The sample has roughly 420,000 distinct CDR3 sequences, approximately 16% seen once. Germline assignment: CDR1 SGHTA and CDR2 FQGTGA. There are 16 residues in the CDR3. Trimming took 7 bases from V and 0 from J, leaving 16 bases between them. The sample was also reused in another study, on T cells in Graves' hyperthyroidism and ophthalmopathy. That study reports: A first-round RT-PCR of the TCR CDR3 used the HTBI primer set.

The source was peripheral blood mononuclear cells (PBMCs), collected at new diagnosis, from a patient treated with antithyroid drugs. V usage is TRBV7-3 and J usage is TRBJ2-1, with unresolved D. The TCR sequence derives from a young woman with Graves disease. CDR3 amino acids: CASTPGPRSSYNEQFF. CDR3 in DNA: TGTGCCAGCACCCCCGGCCCGAGGAGCTCCTACAATGAGCAGTTCTTC.